This T cell receptor beta chain was documented in a study of blood T cells in healthy people across ages. General study results and limits: Among T cells, TCR beta diversity per million cells dropped roughly linearly as age rose. Long-lived donors carried more naive CD4+ cells and greater diversity than aged donors.

The CDR3 runs 16 residues. In germline, CDR1 is MNHNS, CDR2 SASEGT. V trimming: 2 bases; J trimming: 4 bases; junction bases outside the gene matches: 9. The authors isolated at least 7 million PBMCs per sample. Sample-barcoded 5' priming and a J-beta primer mix drove a second PCR of roughly 7 to 11 cycles. TCRdb independently ran MiXCR on the 5' RACE reads; one entry per CDR3 protein. The sample consists of about 560,000 distinct CDR3 sequences, approximately 26% of them appearing once. In this sample, this clonotype turned up a few times. Antigen: not known. In addition, the sample was reused for a study of T cells of mothers and their children. This second report adds: Regardless of relatedness, pairs show thymic selection shaping TCR recombination output in a similar manner.

The chain uses TRBV6-1 and TRBJ2-3; 7 nucleotides line up with TRBD1. Material for sequencing was blood. The source of this sequence is a boy aged 2 to 9 in good health. The CDR3 loop reads CASSEKYRGPADTQYF. In DNA form, the CDR3 reads TGTGCCAGCAGTGAAAAATACAGGGGACCCGCAGATACGCAGTATTTT.